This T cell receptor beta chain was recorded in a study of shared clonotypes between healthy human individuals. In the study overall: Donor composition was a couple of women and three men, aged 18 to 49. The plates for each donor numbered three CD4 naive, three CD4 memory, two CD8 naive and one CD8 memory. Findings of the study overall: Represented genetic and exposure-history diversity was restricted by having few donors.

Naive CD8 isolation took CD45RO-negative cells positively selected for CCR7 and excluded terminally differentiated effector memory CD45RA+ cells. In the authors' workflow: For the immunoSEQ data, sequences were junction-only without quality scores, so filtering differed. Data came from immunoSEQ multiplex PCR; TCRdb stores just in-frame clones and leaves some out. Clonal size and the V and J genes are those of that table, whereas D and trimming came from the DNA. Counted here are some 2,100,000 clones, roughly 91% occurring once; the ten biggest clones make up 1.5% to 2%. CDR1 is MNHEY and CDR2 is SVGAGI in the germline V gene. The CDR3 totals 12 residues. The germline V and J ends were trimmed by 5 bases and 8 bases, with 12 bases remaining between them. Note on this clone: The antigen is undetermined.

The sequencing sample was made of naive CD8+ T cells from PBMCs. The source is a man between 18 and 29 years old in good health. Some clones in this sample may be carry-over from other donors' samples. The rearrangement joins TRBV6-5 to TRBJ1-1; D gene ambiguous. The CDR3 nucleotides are TGTGCCAGCAGTCGGGCCGAGGGAGAAGCTTTCTTT. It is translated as CASSRAEGEAFF.